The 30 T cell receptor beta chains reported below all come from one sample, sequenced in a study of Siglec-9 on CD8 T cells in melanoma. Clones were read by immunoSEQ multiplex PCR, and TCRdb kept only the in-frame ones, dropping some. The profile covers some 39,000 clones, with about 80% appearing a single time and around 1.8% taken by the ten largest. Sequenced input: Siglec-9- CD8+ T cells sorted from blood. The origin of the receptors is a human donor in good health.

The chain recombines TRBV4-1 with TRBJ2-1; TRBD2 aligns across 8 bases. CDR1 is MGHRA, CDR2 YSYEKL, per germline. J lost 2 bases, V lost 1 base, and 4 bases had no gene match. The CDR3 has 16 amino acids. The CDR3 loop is CASSQALADAYNEQFF. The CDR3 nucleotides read TGCGCCAGCAGCCAAGCACTAGCGGATGCCTACAATGAGCAGTTCTTC.

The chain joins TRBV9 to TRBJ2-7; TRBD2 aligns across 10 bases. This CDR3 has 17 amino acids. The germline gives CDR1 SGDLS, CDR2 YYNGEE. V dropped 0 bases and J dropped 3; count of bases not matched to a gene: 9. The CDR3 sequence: CASSVGSELAGLYEQYF. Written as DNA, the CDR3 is TGTGCCAGCAGCGTAGGGAGTGAACTAGCGGGACTCTACGAGCAGTACTTC. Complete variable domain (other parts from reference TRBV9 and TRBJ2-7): DSGVTQTPKHLITATGQRVTLRCSPRSGDLSVYWYQQSLDQGLQFLIQYYNGEERAKGNILERFSAQQFPDLHSELNLSSLELGDSALYFCASSVGSELAGLYEQYFGPGTRLTVT.

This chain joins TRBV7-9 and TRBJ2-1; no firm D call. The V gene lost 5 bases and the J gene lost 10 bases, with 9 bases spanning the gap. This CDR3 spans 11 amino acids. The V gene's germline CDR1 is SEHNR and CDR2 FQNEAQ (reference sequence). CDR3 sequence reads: CASSAGWEQFF. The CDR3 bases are TGTGCCAGCAGCGCTGGGTGGGAGCAGTTCTTC. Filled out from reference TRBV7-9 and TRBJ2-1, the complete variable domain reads DTGVSQNPRHKITKRGQNVTFRCDPISEHNRLYWYRQTLGQGPEFLTYFQNEAQLEKSRLLSDRFSAERPKGSFSTLEIQRTEQGDSAMYLCASSAGWEQFFGPGTRLTVL.

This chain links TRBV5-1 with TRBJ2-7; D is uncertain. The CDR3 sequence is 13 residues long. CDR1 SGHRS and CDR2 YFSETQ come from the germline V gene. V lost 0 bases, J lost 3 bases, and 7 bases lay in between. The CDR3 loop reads CASSLDPFYEQYF. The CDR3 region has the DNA TGCGCCAGCAGCTTGGATCCATTCTACGAGCAGTACTTC.

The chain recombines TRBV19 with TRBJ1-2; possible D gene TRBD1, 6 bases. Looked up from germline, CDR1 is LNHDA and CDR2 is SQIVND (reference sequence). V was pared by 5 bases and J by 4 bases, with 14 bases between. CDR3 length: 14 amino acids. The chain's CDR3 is CASSLDSGAYGYTF. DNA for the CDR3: TGTGCCAGTAGTCTCGACTCAGGGGCCTATGGCTACACCTTC.

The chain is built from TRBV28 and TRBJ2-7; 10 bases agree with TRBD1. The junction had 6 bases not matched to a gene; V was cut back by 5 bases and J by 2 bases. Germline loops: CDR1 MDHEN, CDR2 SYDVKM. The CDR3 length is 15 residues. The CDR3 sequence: CASSPGTGAPYEQYF. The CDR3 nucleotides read TGTGCCAGCAGTCCCGGGACAGGGGCACCCTACGAGCAGTACTTC.

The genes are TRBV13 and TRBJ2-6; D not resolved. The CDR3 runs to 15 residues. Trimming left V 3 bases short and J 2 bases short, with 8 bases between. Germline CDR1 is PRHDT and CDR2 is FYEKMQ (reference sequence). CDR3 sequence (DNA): TGTGCCAGCAGCTTGACACGCGCTGGGGCCAACGTCCTGACTTTC. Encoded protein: CASSLTRAGANVLTF.

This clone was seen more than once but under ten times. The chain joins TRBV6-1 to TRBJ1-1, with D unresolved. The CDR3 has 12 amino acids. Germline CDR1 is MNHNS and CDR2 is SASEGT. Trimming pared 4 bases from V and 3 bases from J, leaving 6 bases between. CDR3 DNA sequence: TGTGCCAGCAGTGCACAGTACACTGAAGCTTTCTTT. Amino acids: CASSAQYTEAFF.

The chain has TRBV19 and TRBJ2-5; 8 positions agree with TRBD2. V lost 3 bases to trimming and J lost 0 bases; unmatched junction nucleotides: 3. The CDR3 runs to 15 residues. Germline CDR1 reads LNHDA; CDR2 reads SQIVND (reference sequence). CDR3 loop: CASSIGGGYQETQYF. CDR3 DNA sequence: TGTGCCAGTAGTATTGGCGGGGGGTACCAAGAGACCCAGTACTTC. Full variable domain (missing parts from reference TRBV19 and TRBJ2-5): DGGITQSPKYLFRKEGQNVTLSCEQNLNHDAMYWYRQDPGQGLRLIYYSQIVNDFQKGDIAEGYSVSREKKESFPLTVTSAQKNPTAFYLCASSIGGGYQETQYFGPGTRLLVL.

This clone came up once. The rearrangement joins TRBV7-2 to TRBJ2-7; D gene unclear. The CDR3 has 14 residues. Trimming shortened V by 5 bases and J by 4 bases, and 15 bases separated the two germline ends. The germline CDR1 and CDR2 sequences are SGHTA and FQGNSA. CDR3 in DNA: TGTGCCAGCAGCCCATATTCCCCTCAATACGAGCAGTACTTC. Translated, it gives CASSPYSPQYEQYF.

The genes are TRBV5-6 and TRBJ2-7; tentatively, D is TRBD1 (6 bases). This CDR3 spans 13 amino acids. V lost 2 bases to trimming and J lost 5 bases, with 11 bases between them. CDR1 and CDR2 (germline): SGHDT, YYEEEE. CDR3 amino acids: CASSFGQPNEQYF. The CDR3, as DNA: TGTGCCAGCAGCTTCGGACAGCCCAACGAGCAGTACTTC. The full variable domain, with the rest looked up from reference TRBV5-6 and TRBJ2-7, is DAGVTQSPTHLIKTRGQQVTLRCSPKSGHDTVSWYQQALGQGPQFIFQYYEEEERQRGNFPDRFSGHQFPNYSSELNVNALLLGDSALYLCASSFGQPNEQYFGPGTRLTVT.

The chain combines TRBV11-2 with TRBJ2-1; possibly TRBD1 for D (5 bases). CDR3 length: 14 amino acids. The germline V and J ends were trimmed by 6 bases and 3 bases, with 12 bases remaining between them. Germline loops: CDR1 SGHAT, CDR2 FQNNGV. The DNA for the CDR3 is TGTGCCAGCAGAAATGAAGGGGTCTACAATGAGCAGTTCTTC. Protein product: CASRNEGVYNEQFF.

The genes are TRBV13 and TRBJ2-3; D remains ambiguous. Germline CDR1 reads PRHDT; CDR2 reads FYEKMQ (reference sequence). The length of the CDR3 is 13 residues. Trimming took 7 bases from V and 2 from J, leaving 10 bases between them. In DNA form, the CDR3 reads TGTGCCAGCACTGGAGTGCACACAGATACGCAGTATTTT. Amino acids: CASTGVHTDTQYF.

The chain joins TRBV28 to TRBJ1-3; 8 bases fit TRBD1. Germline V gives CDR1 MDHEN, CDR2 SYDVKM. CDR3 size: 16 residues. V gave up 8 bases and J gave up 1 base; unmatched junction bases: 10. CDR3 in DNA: TGTGCCAGCTATTCCCGGAACAGGGGGTCTGGAAACACCATATATTTT. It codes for CASYSRNRGSGNTIYF.

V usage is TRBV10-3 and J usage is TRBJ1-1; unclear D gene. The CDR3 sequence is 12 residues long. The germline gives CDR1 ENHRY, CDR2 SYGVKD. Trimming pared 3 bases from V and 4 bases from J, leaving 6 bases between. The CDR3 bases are TGTGCCATCAGTGAACCTGGCACTGAAGCTTTCTTT. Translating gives CAISEPGTEAFF.

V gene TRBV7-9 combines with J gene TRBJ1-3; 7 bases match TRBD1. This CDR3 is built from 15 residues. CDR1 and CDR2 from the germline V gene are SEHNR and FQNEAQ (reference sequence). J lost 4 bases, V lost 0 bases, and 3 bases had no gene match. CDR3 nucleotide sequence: TGTGCCAGCAGCTTAGCTGGGACAGAAGGAAACACCATATATTTT. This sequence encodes CASSLAGTEGNTIYF.

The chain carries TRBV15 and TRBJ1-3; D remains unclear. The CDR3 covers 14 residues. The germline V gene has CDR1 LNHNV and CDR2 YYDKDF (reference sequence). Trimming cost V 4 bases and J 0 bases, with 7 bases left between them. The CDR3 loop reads CATSTRNSGNTIYF. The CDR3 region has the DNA TGTGCCACCAGCACACGAAACTCTGGAAACACCATATATTTT. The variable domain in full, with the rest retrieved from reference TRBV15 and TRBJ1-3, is DAMVIQNPRYQVTQFGKPVTLSCSQTLNHNVMYWYQQKSSQAPKLLFHYYDKDFNNEADTPDNFQSRRPNTSFCFLDIRSPGLGDTAMYLCATSTRNSGNTIYFGEGSWLTVV.

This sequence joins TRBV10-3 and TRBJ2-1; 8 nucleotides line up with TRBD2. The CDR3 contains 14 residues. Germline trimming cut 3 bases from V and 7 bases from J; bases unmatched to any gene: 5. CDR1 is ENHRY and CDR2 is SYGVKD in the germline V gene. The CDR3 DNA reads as TGTGCCATCAGTGATGGGAGCGGGAGAAATGAGCAGTTCTTC. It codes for CAISDGSGRNEQFF.

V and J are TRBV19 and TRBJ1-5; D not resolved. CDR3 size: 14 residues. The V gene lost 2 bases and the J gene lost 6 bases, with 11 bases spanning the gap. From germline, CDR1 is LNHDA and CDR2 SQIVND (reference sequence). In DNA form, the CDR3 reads TGTGCCAGTAGTATAACGCCAGGAGGTCAGCCCCAGCATTTT. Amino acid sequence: CASSITPGGQPQHF.

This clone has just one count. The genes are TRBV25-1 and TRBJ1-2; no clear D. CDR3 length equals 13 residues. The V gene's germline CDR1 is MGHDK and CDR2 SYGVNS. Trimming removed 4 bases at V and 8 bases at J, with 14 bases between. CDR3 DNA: TGTGCCAGCAGTGTCGGGTCACACGGAGGCTACACCTTC. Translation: CASSVGSHGGYTF.

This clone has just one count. The CDR3 DNA is TGTGCCAGCAGTTGGGACCCGGGACAGGGAGAACTGTTTTTT. This encodes CASSWDPGQGELFF. The chain links TRBV27 to TRBJ1-4; TRBD1 aligns across 9 bases. CDR1 and CDR2 (germline): MNHEY, SMNVEV (reference sequence). The CDR3 has 14 amino acids. V dropped 4 bases and J dropped 12; count of bases not matched to a gene: 9.

The CDR3 protein is CASSYQGSGNTIYF. For the CDR3, the DNA is TGTGCCAGCAGTTATCAGGGATCTGGAAACACCATATATTTT. The chain joins TRBV6-5 to TRBJ1-3; tentative D call: TRBD1 (5 bases). V gave up 3 bases and J gave up 1 base, with 7 bases separating them. The CDR3 extends over 14 amino acids. Germline V CDR1 and CDR2: MNHEY, SVGAGI.

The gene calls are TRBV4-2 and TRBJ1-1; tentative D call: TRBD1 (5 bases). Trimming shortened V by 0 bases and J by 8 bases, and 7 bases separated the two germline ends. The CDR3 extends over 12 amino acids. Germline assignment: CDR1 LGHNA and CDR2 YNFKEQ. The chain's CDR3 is CASSQDGDEAFF. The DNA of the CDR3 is TGTGCCAGCAGCCAAGATGGGGACGAAGCTTTCTTT.

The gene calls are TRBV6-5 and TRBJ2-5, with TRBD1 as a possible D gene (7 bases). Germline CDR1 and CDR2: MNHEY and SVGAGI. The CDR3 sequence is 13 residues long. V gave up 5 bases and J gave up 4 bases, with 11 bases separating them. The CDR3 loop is CASSHQGGETQYF. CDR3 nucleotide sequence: TGTGCCAGCAGTCACCAGGGGGGAGAGACCCAGTACTTC.

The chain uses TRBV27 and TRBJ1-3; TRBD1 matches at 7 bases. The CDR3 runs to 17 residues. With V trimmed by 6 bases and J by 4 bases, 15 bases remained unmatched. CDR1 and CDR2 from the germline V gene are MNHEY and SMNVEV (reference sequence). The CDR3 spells CASSQFTAGQEGNTIYF. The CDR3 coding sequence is TGTGCCAGCAGCCAATTCACCGCAGGACAGGAAGGAAACACCATATATTTT.

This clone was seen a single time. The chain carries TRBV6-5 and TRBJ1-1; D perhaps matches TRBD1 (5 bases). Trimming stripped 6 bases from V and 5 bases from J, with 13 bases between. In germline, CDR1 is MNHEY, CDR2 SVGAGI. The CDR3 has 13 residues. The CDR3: CASSPTGRTEAFF. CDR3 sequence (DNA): TGTGCCAGCAGCCCTACAGGAAGGACTGAAGCTTTCTTT.

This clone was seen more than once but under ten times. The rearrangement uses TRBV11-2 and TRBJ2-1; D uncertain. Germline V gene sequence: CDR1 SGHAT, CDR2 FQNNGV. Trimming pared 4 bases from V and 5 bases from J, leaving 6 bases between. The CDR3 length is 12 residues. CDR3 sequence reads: CASSSPHNEQFF. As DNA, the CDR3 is TGTGCCAGCAGCTCCCCACACAATGAGCAGTTCTTC.

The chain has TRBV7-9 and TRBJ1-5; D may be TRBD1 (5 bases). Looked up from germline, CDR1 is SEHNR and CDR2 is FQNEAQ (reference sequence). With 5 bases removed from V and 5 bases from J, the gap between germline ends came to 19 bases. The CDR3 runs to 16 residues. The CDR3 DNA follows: TGTGCCAGCAGCCCCCTCGCAACAGGTAGAGATCAGCCCCAGCATTTT. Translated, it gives CASSPLATGRDQPQHF.

The CDR3 region is CSAEPEYEQFF. Here the CDR3 DNA reads TGCAGTGCCGAGCCGGAATATGAGCAGTTCTTC. V usage is TRBV20-1 and J usage is TRBJ2-1; D unresolved. The CDR3 spans 11 residues. Trimming cost V 6 bases and J 8 bases, with 11 bases left between them. CDR1 is DFQATT, CDR2 SNEGSKA, per germline (reference sequence).

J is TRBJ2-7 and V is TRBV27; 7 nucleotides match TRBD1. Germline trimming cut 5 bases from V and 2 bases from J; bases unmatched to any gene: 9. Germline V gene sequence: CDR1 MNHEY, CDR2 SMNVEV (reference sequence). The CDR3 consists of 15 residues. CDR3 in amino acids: CASSLDRDHPYEQYF. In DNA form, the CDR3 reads TGTGCCAGCAGTCTCGACAGGGACCATCCCTACGAGCAGTACTTC.